The text below deals with one TCR beta chain. Deletions cut 4 bases from V and 1 base from J, with 8 bases between. Germline V lookup: CDR1 SGHDT, CDR2 YYEEEE. CDR3 length equals 14 residues. The sample comes from a study of T cell changes during pregnancy in multiple sclerosis. Repertoires were generated with immunoSEQ multiplex PCR, while TCRdb's copy carries only in-frame clones and drops some. The table shows approximately 41,000 clones, with roughly 90% occurring only once. The sample was CD4+ T cells from peripheral blood mononuclear cells, taken in the first trimester of pregnancy. This chain joins TRBV5-6 and TRBJ2-2; possibly TRBD1 for D (6 bases). The origin of this receptor is a female donor with multiple sclerosis, enrolled in a pregnancy study. The CDR3 spells CASSRGQNTGELFF. The CDR3 bases are TGTGCCAGCAGCAGGGGACAGAACACCGGGGAGCTGTTTTTT.